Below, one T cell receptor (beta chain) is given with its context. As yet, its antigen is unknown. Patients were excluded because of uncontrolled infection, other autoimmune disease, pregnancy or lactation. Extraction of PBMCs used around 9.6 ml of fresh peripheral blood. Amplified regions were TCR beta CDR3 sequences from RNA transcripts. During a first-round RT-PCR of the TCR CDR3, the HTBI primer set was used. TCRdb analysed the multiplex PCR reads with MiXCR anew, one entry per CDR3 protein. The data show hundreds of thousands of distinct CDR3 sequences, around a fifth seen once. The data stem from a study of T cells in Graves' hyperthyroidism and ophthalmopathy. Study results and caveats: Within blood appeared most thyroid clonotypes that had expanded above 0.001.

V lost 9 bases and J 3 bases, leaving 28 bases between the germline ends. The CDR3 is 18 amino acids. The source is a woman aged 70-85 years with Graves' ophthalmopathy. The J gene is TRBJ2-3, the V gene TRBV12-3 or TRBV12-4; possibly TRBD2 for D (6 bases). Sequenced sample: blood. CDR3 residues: CASYGVGGLASFTDTQYF. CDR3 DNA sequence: TGTGCCAGTTACGGAGTTGGGGGGTTGGCATCGTTTACAGATACGCAGTATTTT.